The source of this TCR beta chain is a study of T cell responses to AZD1222 COVID-19 vaccine. Notes on the study in general: Spike as a whole was targeted by vaccine-associated CD4 TCRs, dominant at 160-218 and 743-854. The donor cohort was predominantly white British with a female majority, and clonal diversity may have been underestimated.

Produced via immunoSEQ multiplex PCR; TCRdb's table is partial and in-frame only. The sample has roughly 91,000 clones; around 90% are singletons. The CDR3 covers 14 residues. V was clipped by 0 bases and J by 5 bases, with 10 bases between them. Germline values: CDR1 SGHAT, CDR2 FQNNGV. Of note for this clone: Its antigen is unidentified.

Sequenced material: peripheral blood, taken on day 0 of AZD1222 vaccination. This TCR came from an adult in good health. The genes are TRBV11-2 and TRBJ1-2, with a possible D match to TRBD1 (5 bases). CDR3 loop: CASSLEGDWYGYTF. As DNA, the CDR3 is TGTGCCAGCAGCTTAGAAGGGGATTGGTATGGCTACACCTTC.